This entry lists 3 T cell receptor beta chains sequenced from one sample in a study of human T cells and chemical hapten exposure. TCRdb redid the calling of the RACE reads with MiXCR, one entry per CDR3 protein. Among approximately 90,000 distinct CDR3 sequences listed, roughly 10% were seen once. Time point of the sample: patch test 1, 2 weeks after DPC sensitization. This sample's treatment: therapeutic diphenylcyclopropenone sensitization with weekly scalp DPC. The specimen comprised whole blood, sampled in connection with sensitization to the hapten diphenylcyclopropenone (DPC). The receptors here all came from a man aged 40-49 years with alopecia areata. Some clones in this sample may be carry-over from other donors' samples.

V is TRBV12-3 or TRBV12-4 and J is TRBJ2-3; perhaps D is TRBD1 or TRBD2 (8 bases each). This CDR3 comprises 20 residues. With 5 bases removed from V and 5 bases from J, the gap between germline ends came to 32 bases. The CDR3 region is CASSPTDRGSEAGAGDTQYF. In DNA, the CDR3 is TGTGCCAGCAGTCCCACCGACAGGGGAAGTGAAGCGGGAGCTGGAGATACGCAGTATTTT.

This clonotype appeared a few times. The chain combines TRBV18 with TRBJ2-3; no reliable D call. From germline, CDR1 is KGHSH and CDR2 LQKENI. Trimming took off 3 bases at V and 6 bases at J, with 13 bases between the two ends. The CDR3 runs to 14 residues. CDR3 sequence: CASSPLAMGDTQYF. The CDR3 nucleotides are TGTGCCAGCTCACCCCTCGCTATGGGGGATACGCAGTATTTT.

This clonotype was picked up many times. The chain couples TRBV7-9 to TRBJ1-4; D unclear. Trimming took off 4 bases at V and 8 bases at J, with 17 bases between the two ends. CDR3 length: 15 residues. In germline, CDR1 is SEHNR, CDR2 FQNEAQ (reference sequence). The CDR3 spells CASSSGPFSDEKLFF. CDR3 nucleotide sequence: TGTGCCAGCAGCTCCGGACCGTTCTCGGACGAAAAACTGTTTTTT.